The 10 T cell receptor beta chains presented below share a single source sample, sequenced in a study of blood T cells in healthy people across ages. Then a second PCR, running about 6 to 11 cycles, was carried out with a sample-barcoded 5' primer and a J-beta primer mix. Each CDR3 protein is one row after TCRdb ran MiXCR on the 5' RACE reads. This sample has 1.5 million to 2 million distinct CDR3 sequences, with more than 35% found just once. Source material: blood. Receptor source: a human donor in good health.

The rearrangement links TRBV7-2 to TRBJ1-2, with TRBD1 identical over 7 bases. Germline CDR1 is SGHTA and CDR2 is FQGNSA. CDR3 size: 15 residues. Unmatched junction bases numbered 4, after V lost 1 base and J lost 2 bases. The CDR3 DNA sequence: TGTGCCAGCAGCTTAGAAGGGGGCCTCAACTATGGCTACACCTTC. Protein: CASSLEGGLNYGYTF.

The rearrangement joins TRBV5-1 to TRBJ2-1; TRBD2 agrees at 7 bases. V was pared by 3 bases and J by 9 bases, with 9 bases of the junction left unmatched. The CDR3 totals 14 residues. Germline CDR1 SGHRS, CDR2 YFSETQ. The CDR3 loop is CASSSPRTSSEQFF. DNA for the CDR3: TGCGCCAGCAGCTCTCCGAGGACTAGTAGTGAGCAGTTCTTC. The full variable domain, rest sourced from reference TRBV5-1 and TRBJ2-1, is KAGVTQTPRYLIKTRGQQVTLSCSPISGHRSVSWYQQTPGQGLQFLFEYFSETQRNKGNFPGRFSGRQFSNSRSEMNVSTLELGDSALYLCASSSPRTSSEQFFGPGTRLTVL.

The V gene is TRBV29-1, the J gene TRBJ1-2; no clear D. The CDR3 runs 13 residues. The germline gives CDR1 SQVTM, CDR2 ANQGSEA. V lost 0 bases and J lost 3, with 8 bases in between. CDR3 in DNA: TGCAGCGTTGAAGAGGGCAGCTACTATGGCTACACCTTC. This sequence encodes CSVEEGSYYGYTF.

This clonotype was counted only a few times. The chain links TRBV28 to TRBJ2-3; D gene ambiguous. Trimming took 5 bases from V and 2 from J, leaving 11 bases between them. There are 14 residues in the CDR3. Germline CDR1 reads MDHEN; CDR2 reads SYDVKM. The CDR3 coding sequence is TGTGCCAGCAGTCCTTTTAGAGTCACAGATACGCAGTATTTT. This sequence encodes CASSPFRVTDTQYF.

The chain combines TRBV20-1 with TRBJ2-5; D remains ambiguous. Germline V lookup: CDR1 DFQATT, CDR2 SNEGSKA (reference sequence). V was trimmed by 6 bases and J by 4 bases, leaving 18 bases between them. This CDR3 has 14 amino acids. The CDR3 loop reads CSATGGTLRETQYF. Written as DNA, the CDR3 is TGCAGTGCCACTGGTGGAACGCTACGAGAGACCCAGTACTTC.

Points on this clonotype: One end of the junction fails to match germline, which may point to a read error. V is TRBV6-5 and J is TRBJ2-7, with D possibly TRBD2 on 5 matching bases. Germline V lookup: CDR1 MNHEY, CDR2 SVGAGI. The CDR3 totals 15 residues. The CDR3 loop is CASSYRSEGSYGQYF. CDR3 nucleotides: TGTGCCAGCAGTTACCGGAGTGAAGGGAGCTACGGGCAGTACTTC.

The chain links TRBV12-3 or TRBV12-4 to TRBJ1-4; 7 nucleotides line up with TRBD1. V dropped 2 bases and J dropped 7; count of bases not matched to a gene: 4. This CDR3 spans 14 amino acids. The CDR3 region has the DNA TGTGCCAGCAGTTTATATGGGACAGCTGAAAAACTGTTTTTT. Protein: CASSLYGTAEKLFF.

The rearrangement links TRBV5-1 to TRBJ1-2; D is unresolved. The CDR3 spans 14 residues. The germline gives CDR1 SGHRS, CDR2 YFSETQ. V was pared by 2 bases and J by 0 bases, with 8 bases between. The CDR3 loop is CASSFRRANYGYTF. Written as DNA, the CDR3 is TGCGCCAGCAGCTTCCGCCGGGCTAACTATGGCTACACCTTC.

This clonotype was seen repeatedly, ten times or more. CDR3 nucleotide sequence: TGCGCCAGCAGCTTGGATACAGCCTACAATGAGCAGTTCTTC. Translated, it gives CASSLDTAYNEQFF. The chain uses TRBV5-1 and TRBJ2-1; D uncertain. CDR1 is SGHRS, CDR2 YFSETQ, per germline. Trimming shortened V by 0 bases and J by 2 bases, and 6 bases separated the two germline ends. The CDR3 spans 14 residues.

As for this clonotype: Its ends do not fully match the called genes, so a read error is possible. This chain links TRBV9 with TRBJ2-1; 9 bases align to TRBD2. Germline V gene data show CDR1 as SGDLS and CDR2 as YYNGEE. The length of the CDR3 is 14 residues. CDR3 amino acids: CACSVSGGSAEQFF. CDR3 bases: TGTGCCTGCAGCGTGAGCGGGGGGTCCGCTGAGCAGTTCTTC. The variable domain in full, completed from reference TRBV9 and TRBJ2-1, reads DSGVTQTPKHLITATGQRVTLRCSPRSGDLSVYWYQQSLDQGLQFLIQYYNGEERAKGNILERFSAQQFPDLHSELNLSSLELGDSALYFCACSVSGGSAEQFFGPGTRLTVL.